This entry concerns a single T cell receptor beta chain. Its matching antigen is unknown. The method was immunoSEQ multiplex PCR; TCRdb's version includes in-frame clones alone and lacks a portion of them. The sample lists hundreds of thousands of clones, more than 65% seen once, with under 8.5% in the top ten. The entry originates in a study of cytotoxic CD8 clonotypes in ibrutinib-treated CLL. Germline V CDR1 and CDR2: GTSNPN, SVGIG (reference sequence). V was clipped by 3 bases and J by 3 bases, with 9 bases between them. The CDR3 runs to 13 residues. Study results and caveats: Clonality, elevated at ibrutinib response, dropped back toward baseline at progression.

The receptor was derived from a human donor with chronic lymphocytic leukemia. Sequencing used PBMCs, obtained before ibrutinib treatment. The chain links TRBV30 to TRBJ1-3, with D unresolved. CDR3 residues: CAWREGLGNTIYF. In nucleotides, the CDR3 is TGTGCCTGGAGGGAGGGCCTTGGAAACACCATATATTTT.